This TCR beta chain is from a study of technical replicates of blood from a few donors. Here immunoSEQ multiplex PCR was the method, and the copy in TCRdb shows in-frame clones only, minus some. The table has 75,000 to 90,000 clones, 90% to 95% seen once. The ends were cut back, 6 bases at V and 3 bases at J, with 15 bases in the middle. The CDR3 sequence is 14 residues long. The V gene's germline CDR1 is MNHNS and CDR2 SASEGT. V usage is TRBV6-1 and J usage is TRBJ2-7; tentative D call: TRBD1 (6 bases). Sequencing used T cells isolated from PBMCs. The TCR originated in a human donor in good health. The CDR3 nucleotides are TGTGCCAGCAGCGGGGACACATATTACTACGAGCAGTACTTC. Protein: CASSGDTYYYEQYF.